This T cell receptor (beta chain) was captured by sequencing in a study of cytomegalovirus exposure and HLA in healthy donors (dated by TCRdb to about 2017). With regard to the full study: An earlier analysis of 587 of the donors reported under 300 Gb of sequence data and some 110 million unique TCR beta sequences obtained from 150 million to 200 million T cells. An early release covering over 500 HLA-typed donors comprised roughly 300 gigabases of sequencing data and around 85 million unique TCR sequences. Of the 300 to 500 genotyped donors, less than 90% were placed in the genetic ancestry cluster associated with self-reported Caucasian donors. The study aimed to test whether cataloging public T cell receptors could reveal signatures of past pathogen exposure. Using immunosequencing, the study profiled T cell repertoires from roughly 650 subjects and related those repertoires to cytomegalovirus serostatus. Along with the approximately 650-subject first cohort, a separate validation cohort of around 120 different subjects was used. To predict cytomegalovirus infection status, the study combined high-throughput TCR immunosequencing, statistical association of individual TCRs with disease status, and machine learning. A later analysis re-analyzed previously published TCR beta repertoires from approximately 670 donors and added high-resolution HLA genotyping to study TCR occurrence patterns. The later analysis used no new phenotypic data to find candidate immune exposures, relying instead on TCR beta sequences and their occurrence across donors. An earlier analysis of approximately 640 of the donors applied high-throughput TCR beta sequencing to assess whether each TCR beta V gene segment acted as functional or pseudogenic. Donor age, sex, ethnicity and CMV serostatus were compiled alongside the repertoire data. A later genetic analysis took genome-wide SNP genotypes for about 65% of the roughly 670 donors and used that subset as a discovery cohort. All discovery cohort repertoires had been generated on a single sequencing platform. HLA typing included class I and class II loci at four-digit resolution. The number of donors typed differed by locus, with about 629-630 for A, B, C, DRB1 and DQB1, roughly 550 for DQA1, 600 to 610 for DPA1, and some 440 for DPB1. Four to six DR-DQ haplotypes were handled as single units for association and clustering, since linkage in the cohort was strong. Across some 400 genotyped donors of the cohort, an average of about 200,000 unique TCR beta nucleotide sequences per donor were sequenced, and 15% to 20% of those sequences were non-productive.

Overall study results and their limits: According to a later genetic analysis, donors in an Asian-associated ancestry cluster had fewer N-insertions in productive TCRs than the approximately 690-donor mean. Several of the top co-occurrence clusters appeared to be linked to parvovirus B19, influenza, CMV and Epstein-Barr virus, according to a later analysis. Roughly uniform sequencing depth across donors was assumed in presence/absence analyses, although this assumption may not hold. While some public TCRs were present in many individuals, most TCR sequences turned up only very rarely across donors. The sequencing pipeline was judged likely to have produced a cluster of highly shared sequence variants as a technical artifact. Because HLA typing was missing for some donors at each locus, association tests included only the typed subset. The study listed 150 to 200 TCR beta chains as associated with cytomegalovirus. The authors suggested that the approach could potentially be generalized to other disease states and immunological phenotypes. The classifier was reported to diagnose cytomegalovirus status with high specificity and sensitivity in both the original and validation cohorts. Because the 87-base-pair reads could not distinguish some IMGT-functional V segments, including TRBV6-2 and TRBV6-3, those segments were excluded. When HLA alleles, especially DR and DQ, strongly co-occurred, attributing TCR associations to individual alleles was difficult. In vitro tests confirmed that a few of the cytomegalovirus-associated TCR beta chains recognize cytomegalovirus antigens. The only immune exposure information available for the cohort was CMV serostatus. A later analysis found that HLA-associated TCR beta chains were more clonally expanded and had lower generation probabilities than equally common non-associated chains. A later genetic analysis associated a missense DCLRE1C variant with V-gene and J-gene trimming of TCR beta chains, and an independent cohort replicated the association. An earlier analysis of approximately 590 of the donors showed that most TCR beta V segments appeared in productive rearrangements either about 90% or about 30% of the time, which broadly matched IMGT annotations. Correlated functional status among segregating V segments might be attributable to linkage disequilibrium, but an unknown experimental factor could not be ruled out. Because counts were too low, 15 to 20 rarely observed V segments, including chromosome 9 orphons, were left out of the earlier analysis of 500 to 650 of the donors. Most CMV-associated TCR beta chains appeared to be HLA-restricted in a later analysis, and the HLA associations seemed to be driven largely by CMV exposure. A further reported finding was that TCR beta sequences accurately predicted the HLA-A and HLA-B alleles for most subjects in the first cohort. A later analysis found that TCR association rates varied across HLA loci, with DRB1 alleles showing the most associated TCRs and HLA-C alleles the fewest. This cohort had only TCR beta chains sequenced, and the lack of alpha or paired-chain data limited which features could be detected. In a later analysis, around 17,000 TCR beta sequences were associated with specific HLA alleles at a false discovery rate of 0.05.

V is cut by 4 bases and J by 5 bases, and the space between the germline ends is 15 bases. The CDR3 spans 14 residues, from the cysteine through the phenylalanine. CDR3 DNA only is kept here, 42 bases in frame from base 1. CDR1 is given as SGHRS and CDR2 as YFSETQ, both from the germline V gene. The library relied on the immunoSEQ multiplex PCR assay. The multiplex PCR relied on a mix of 60 forward primers for TCR Vbeta segments and 13 reverse primers for TCR Jbeta segments. The CDR3 region of rearranged TCR beta genes was amplified from genomic DNA by a multiplex PCR assay. The amplified TCR beta libraries were sequenced on the Illumina HiSeq System as 87-base-pair reads. Per the source publication's procedure: A later analysis counted tens of millions of unique TCR beta chains across the 550 to 800 repertoires, and 10 million to 11 million of these chains were shared by at least two donors. Raw reads were error-corrected and collapsed into unique sequences by a nearest-neighbor algorithm in which closely related sequences were merged to remove PCR and sequencing errors. V, D and J gene segments were assigned by aligning CDR3 sequences to IMGT reference sequences. For a sequence to be retained, at least a six-nucleotide match to both a V gene segment and a J gene segment was required. Rearrangements were classified as productive when the CDR3 lacked stop codons and remained in frame with V and J, and all other rearrangements were classified as non-productive. Following IMGT convention, CDR3 was defined as the stretch from the second conserved V-encoded cysteine to the conserved J-encoded phenylalanine. The earlier analysis of approximately 500 of the donors excluded sequences that lacked an unambiguous match to a single V gene segment. An earlier analysis of several hundred of the donors called V segments functional above 56.7% productive rearrangements and segregating when the between-donor standard deviation exceeded 5%. A statistical classification framework was developed to diagnose cytomegalovirus status using the catalog of TCR beta chain sequences. In a later analysis, V and J genes were assigned by comparing TCR nucleotide sequences against IMGT/GENE-DB human TR gene sequences. In a later analysis, CDR3 sequences and most-parsimonious VDJ recombination scenarios were assigned using the TCRdist pipeline. In a later analysis, every TCR beta chain was defined by the combination of its CDR3 amino acid sequence and its V-gene family, and reads without a unique V-gene family were dropped. To address suspected cross-contamination and a sequencing artifact, a later analysis removed 450 to 700 highly shared, low-generation-probability nucleotide sequences. In a later analysis, a clonal expansion index for each public chain was calculated from normalized within-repertoire ranks of inferred template counts. In a later analysis, generation probabilities were computed using a VDJ recombination model fitted to out-of-frame rearrangements, and the results were checked against IGoR. In a later analysis, TCR-TCR, TCR-HLA and TCR-CMV co-occurrence was scored with hypergeometric tests, and a repertoire-size bias correction was applied to TCR pairs. False discovery rates were estimated in a later analysis by permuting HLA or CMV assignments 20 times. In a later analysis, co-occurring TCRs were grouped with DBSCAN, and TCRdist sequence similarity was added when clustering was performed within HLA-allele-positive subsets. For co-occurrence clustering, repertoires with fewer than 30,000 or more than 120,000 public chains were excluded, along with four to six repertoires with anomalous nucleotide sharing. This immuneACCESS table, as held by TCRdb, lists in-frame sequences with V and J called but not all clones. Of the missing ones, under half trace to an unresolved V gene in checked studies; the others have no known cause. Clone size and V and J calls were adopted from that table, with D and trimming inferred from the DNA. The sample includes fewer than 110,000 clones, with 73% observed a single time. Together, the top ten hold roughly 7.8% of the sample.

The cohort was made up of approximately 700 healthy bone marrow donors. At the time of sampling, every cohort member was nominally healthy, though immune exposures that went unrecorded were likely present. The donor tested CMV seronegative, placing the donor among the 350 to 400 seronegative members of the cohort. A peripheral blood sample was provided by each donor, and peripheral blood mononuclear cells were used for TCR beta sequencing. The Qiagen DNeasy Blood Extraction Kit was used to extract genomic DNA from the blood cell samples. Concerning this clone itself: Its antigen remains unidentified. No per-base quality is available; no much larger clone lies one base away.

The TCR sequence derives from a man between 25 and 39 years old in good health and CMV-seronegative. The sequencing sample was made of PBMCs. Rearrangement joined TRBV5-1 to TRBJ1-1; the best D guess is TRBD1, with 5 bases matching. The CDR3 in this case is CASSDSRGKTEAFF. The nucleotide sequence is given as TGCGCCAGCAGCGATAGTCGGGGGAAGACTGAAGCTTTCTTT.